This TCR beta chain was observed in a study of regulatory T cells in long-lasting Graves disease. Study-wide points: More public clonotypes were shared by persistent patients (2,741) than by new patients (approximately 1,000).

In this sample, this clonotype turned up a few times. Its target is not known. The V gene's germline CDR1 is DFQATT and CDR2 SNEGSKA (reference sequence). This CDR3 contains 14 residues. V lost 1 base to trimming and J lost 4 bases, with 13 bases between them. With iRepertoire HTBI primers and Arm-PCR of CDR3 regions, TCR beta libraries were built. TCRdb re-called the multiplex PCR reads through MiXCR, storing one row per CDR3 protein. The sample holds 600,000 to 800,000 distinct CDR3 sequences, 25% to 30% seen once. Regarding time point: persistent/refractory GD, antithyroid drugs over 5 years with positive TRAb. Making the TCR library involved RNA that had been extracted from PBMCs.

This clonotype was sampled from a female donor with Graves disease. This sample comprised peripheral blood mononuclear cells (PBMCs), obtained when the disease was refractory, from a patient treated with antithyroid drugs. V gene TRBV20-1 combines with J gene TRBJ1-1; a weak D match, TRBD1 (5 bases). The CDR3 DNA follows: TGCAGTGCTAGAGGGGGCTATGGGAGCACTGAAGCTTTCTTT. Translated: CSARGGYGSTEAFF.